This TCR beta chain is from a study of T cell changes during pregnancy in multiple sclerosis (dated by TCRdb to about 2019). Background on the whole study: The study looked at changes in the T cell repertoire across pregnancy in women with multiple sclerosis.

Cut back by 7 bases and 2 bases, the V and J ends lie 15 bases apart. CDR1 and CDR2 are drawn from the germline V gene (reference sequence): MNHEY, SMNVEV. Including the terminal cysteine and phenylalanine, the CDR3 comprises 14 residues. Only the CDR3 DNA is retained, 42 bases long and in frame from the first base. Libraries were built with the immunoSEQ multiplex PCR assay. In its TCRdb copy, this immuneACCESS table keeps in-frame sequences only and misses some clones. Where compared with another copy, unresolved V genes explain less than half of these, and the others have no known cause. The sample table holds tens of thousands of clones, of which roughly 89% were seen once. The top ten constitute roughly 9% of the sample. As concerns this clone: The antigen it recognizes is unknown. No quality values exist for individual bases; no much larger clone is one base distant.

The receptor chain draws on TRBV27 and TRBJ2-7; no D gene can be assigned with confidence. The sequence came from a female donor with multiple sclerosis, enrolled in a pregnancy study. Sequencing used CD8+ T cells from peripheral blood mononuclear cells, obtained in the first trimester of pregnancy. CDR3 reads: CASNIRLATYEQYF. The DNA sequence is TGTGCCAGCAATATACGATTAGCCACCTACGAGCAGTACTTC.